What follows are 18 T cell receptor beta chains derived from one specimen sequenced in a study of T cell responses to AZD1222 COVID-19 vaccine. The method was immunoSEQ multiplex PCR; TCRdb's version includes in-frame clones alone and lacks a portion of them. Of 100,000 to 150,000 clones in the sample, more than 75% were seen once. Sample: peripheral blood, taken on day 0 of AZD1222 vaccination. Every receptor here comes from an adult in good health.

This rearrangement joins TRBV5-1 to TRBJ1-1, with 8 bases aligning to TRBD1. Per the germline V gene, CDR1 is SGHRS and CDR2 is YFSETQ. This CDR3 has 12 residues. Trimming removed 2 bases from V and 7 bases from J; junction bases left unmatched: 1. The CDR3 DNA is TGCGCCAGCAGCTTTACAGGGGGTGAAGCTTTCTTT. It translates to CASSFTGGEAFF.

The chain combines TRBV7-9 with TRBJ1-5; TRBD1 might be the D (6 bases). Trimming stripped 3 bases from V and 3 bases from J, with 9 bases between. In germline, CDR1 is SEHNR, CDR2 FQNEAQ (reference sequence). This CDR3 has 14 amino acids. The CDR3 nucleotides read TGTGCCAGCAGCTTCCAGGGGAACAATCAGCCCCAGCATTTT. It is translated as CASSFQGNNQPQHF. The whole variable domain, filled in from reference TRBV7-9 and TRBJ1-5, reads DTGVSQNPRHKITKRGQNVTFRCDPISEHNRLYWYRQTLGQGPEFLTYFQNEAQLEKSRLLSDRFSAERPKGSFSTLEIQRTEQGDSAMYLCASSFQGNNQPQHFGDGTRLSIL.

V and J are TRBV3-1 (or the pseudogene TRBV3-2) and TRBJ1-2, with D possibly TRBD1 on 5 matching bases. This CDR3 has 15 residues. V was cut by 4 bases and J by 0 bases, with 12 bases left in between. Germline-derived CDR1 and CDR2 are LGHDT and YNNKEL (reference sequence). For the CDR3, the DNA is TGTGCCAGCAGCCCTATTTGGGGCGCTAACTATGGCTACACCTTC. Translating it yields CASSPIWGANYGYTF.

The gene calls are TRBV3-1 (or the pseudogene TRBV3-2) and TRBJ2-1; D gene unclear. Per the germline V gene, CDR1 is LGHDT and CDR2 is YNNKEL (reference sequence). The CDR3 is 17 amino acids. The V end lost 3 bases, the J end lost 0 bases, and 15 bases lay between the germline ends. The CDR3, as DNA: TGTGCCAGCAGCCACGACCTCTGGGGTAGCTCCTACAATGAGCAGTTCTTC. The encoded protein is CASSHDLWGSSYNEQFF.

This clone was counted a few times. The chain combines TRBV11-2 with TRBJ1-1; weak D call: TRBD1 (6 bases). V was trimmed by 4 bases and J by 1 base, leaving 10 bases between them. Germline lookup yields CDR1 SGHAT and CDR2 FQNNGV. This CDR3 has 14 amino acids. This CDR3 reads CASSYRGGNTEAFF. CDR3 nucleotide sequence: TGTGCCAGCAGCTACAGAGGGGGGAACACTGAAGCTTTCTTT.

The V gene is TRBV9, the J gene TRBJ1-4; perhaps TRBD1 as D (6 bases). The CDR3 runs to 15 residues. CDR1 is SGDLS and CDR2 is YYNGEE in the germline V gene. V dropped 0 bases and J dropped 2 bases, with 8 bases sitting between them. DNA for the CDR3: TGTGCCAGCAGCGTAGACCAGGGGACTAATGAAAAACTGTTTTTT. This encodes CASSVDQGTNEKLFF. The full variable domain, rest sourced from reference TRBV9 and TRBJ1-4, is DSGVTQTPKHLITATGQRVTLRCSPRSGDLSVYWYQQSLDQGLQFLIQYYNGEERAKGNILERFSAQQFPDLHSELNLSSLELGDSALYFCASSVDQGTNEKLFFGSGTQLSVL.

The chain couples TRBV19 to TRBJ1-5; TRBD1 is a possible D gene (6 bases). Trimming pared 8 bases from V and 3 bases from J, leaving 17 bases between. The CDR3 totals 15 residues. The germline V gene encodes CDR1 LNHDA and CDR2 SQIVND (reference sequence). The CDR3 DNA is TGTGCCAGTCATCCGGGACACAAATTCAATCAGCCCCAGCATTTT. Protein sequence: CASHPGHKFNQPQHF.

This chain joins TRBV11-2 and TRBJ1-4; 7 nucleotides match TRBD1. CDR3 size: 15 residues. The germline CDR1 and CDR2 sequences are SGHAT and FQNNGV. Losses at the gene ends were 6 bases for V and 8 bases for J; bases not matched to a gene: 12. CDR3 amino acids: CASRSKGAYMEKLFF. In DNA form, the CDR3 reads TGTGCCAGCAGATCAAAGGGGGCTTATATGGAAAAACTGTTTTTT.

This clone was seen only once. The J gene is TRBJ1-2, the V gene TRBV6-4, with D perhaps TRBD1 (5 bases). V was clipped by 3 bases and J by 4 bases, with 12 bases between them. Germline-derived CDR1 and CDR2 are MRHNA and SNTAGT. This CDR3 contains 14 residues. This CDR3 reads CASSEEGTGYGYTF. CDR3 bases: TGTGCCAGCAGTGAAGAAGGGACTGGCTATGGCTACACCTTC.

The CDR3 loop reads CASSFWEQGRGYTF. For the CDR3, the DNA is TGTGCCAGCAGCTTTTGGGAACAGGGTAGAGGCTACACCTTC. The chain has TRBV5-8 and TRBJ1-2; maybe TRBD1 (6 bases). In germline, CDR1 is SGHTS, CDR2 YDEGEE. The CDR3 extends over 14 amino acids. V was pared by 2 bases and J by 8 bases, with 16 bases between.

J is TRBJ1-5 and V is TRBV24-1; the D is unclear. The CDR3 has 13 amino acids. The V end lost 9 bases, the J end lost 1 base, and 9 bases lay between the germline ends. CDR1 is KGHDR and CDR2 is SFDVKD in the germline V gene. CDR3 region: CATSRGSNQPQHF. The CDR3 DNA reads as TGTGCCACCTCTCGAGGGAGCAATCAGCCCCAGCATTTT.

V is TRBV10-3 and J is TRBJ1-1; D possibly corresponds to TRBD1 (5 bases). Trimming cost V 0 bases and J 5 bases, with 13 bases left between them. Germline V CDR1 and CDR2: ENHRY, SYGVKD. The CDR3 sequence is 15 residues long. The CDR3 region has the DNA TGTGCCATCAGTGAGTCGGCAGGGTTGGGAACTGAAGCTTTCTTT. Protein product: CAISESAGLGTEAFF.

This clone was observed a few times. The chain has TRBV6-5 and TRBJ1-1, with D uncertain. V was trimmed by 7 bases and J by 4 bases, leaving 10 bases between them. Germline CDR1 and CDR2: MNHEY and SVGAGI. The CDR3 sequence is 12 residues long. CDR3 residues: CASTPGGTEAFF. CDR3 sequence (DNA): TGTGCCAGCACCCCCGGTGGCACTGAAGCTTTCTTT.

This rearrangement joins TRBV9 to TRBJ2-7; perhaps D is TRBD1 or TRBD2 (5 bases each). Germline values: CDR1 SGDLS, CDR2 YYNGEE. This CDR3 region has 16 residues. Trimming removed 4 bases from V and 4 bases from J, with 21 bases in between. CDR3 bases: TGTGCCAGCAGCCCCCGCGGGCAGATTGGGGGTTACGAGCAGTACTTC. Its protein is CASSPRGQIGGYEQYF. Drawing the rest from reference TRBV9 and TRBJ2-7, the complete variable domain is DSGVTQTPKHLITATGQRVTLRCSPRSGDLSVYWYQQSLDQGLQFLIQYYNGEERAKGNILERFSAQQFPDLHSELNLSSLELGDSALYFCASSPRGQIGGYEQYFGPGTRLTVT.

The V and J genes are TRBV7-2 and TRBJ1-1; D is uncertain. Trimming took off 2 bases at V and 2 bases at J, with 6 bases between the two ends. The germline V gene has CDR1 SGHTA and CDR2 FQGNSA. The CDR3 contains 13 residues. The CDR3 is CASSLPINTEAFF. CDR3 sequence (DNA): TGTGCCAGCAGCTTACCGATCAACACTGAAGCTTTCTTT.

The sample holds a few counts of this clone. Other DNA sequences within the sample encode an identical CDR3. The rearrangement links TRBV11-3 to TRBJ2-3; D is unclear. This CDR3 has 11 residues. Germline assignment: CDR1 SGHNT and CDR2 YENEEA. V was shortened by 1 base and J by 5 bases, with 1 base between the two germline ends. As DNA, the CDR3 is TGTGCCAGCAGCTTAGGAGATACGCAGTATTTT. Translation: CASSLGDTQYF.

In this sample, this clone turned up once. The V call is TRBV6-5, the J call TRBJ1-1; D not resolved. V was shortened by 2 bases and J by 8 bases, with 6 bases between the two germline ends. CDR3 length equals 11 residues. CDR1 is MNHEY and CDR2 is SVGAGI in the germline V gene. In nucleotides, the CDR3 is TGTGCCAGCAGTTACCAGGCCGAAGCTTTCTTT. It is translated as CASSYQAEAFF.

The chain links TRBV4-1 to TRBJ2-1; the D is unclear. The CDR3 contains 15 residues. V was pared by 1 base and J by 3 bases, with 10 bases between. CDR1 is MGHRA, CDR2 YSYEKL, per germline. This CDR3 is CASSQVTSLYNEQFF. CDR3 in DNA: TGCGCCAGCAGCCAAGTCACGAGCCTCTACAATGAGCAGTTCTTC.